This is a list of T cell receptor beta chains from one sample in a study of T cell repertoires in cytomegalovirus infection. TCRdb re-called the reads with MiXCR, one entry per CDR3 protein. This sample has 250,000 to 300,000 distinct CDR3 sequences; roughly 26% occur once, and the top ten carry roughly 14%. Material: PBMCs. The receptors shown here come from a human donor in good health (CMV status not recorded). Some clones in this sample may be carry-over from other donors' samples. Both conserved end residues are part of each CDR3. The D gene is left open where the match is weak. Part of the rows lack a size; the others show once, few, many or a class for expanded clones.

d_call	v_call	j_call	clone_size	cdr3_nt	cdr3_aa
.	TRBV28	TRBJ1-4	few	TGTGCCAGCACGGGGGTCGCTAATGAAAAACTGTTTTTT	CASTGVANEKLFF
.	TRBV7-9	TRBJ2-5	many	TGTGCCAGCAGCTTAGTAGGGAACCAAGAGACCCAGTACTTC	CASSLVGNQETQYF
.	TRBV20-1	TRBJ1-1	.	TGCAGTGCTGGCAGTAACACTGAAGCTTTCTTT	CSAGSNTEAFF
.	TRBV10-2	TRBJ2-7	.	TGCGCCAGCGGAGGGGGTATTGCCTACGAGCAGTACTTC	CASGGGIAYEQYF
TRBD1	TRBV28	TRBJ2-2	few	TGTGCCAGCAGAGAACAGGGGGCAGGCACCGGGGAGCTGTTTTTT	CASREQGAGTGELFF
.	TRBV2	TRBJ1-1	few	TGTGCCAGCGTTATTAACACTGAAGCTTTCTTT	CASVINTEAFF
TRBD2	TRBV20-1	TRBJ2-2	.	TGCAGTGCTAGTGTAGCGGGAGGGGTCGGGGAGCTGTTTTTT	CSASVAGGVGELFF
.	TRBV28	TRBJ1-1	few	TGTGCCAGCAGTTTAAGGGGCCCGGGGGGCAGGACTGAAGCTTTCTTT	CASSLRGPGGRTEAFF
.	TRBV4-3	TRBJ2-2	.	TGCGCCAGCAGCCAAGTCAGAATGAACACCGGGGAGCTGTTTTTT	CASSQVRMNTGELFF
TRBD1	TRBV6-1	TRBJ2-7	.	TGTGCCAGCAGGCCCGGGACAGGGGGCGCCGAGCAGTACTTC	CASRPGTGGAEQYF
TRBD1	TRBV29-1	TRBJ1-1	.	TGCAGCGTCGCGACAGGGCTGAACACTGAAGCTTTCTTT	CSVATGLNTEAFF
TRBD1	TRBV6-6	TRBJ1-1	.	TGTGCCAGCAAGGGGGCAGCTATAGAAGCTTTCTTT	CASKGAAIEAFF
.	TRBV7-2	TRBJ2-2	many	TGTGCCAGCAGCTTCCGATTACTAATAAACACCGGGGAGCTGTTTTTT	CASSFRLLINTGELFF
.	TRBV6-5	TRBJ2-7	once	TGTGCCAGCAGTGTGGGGGCCGCCTACGAGCAGTACTTC	CASSVGAAYEQYF
.	TRBV29-1	TRBJ2-7	.	TGCAGCGTTACAGGGAGCCCTGGGGACGAGCAGTACTTC	CSVTGSPGDEQYF
.	TRBV7-2	TRBJ1-2	many	TGTGCCAGCAGCTTACTTGGGGTTGCTGGCACCTTC	CASSLLGVAGTF
TRBD1	TRBV29-1	TRBJ1-5	many	TGCAGCGTTACCGGGACAGATAGCAATCAGCCCCAGCATTTT	CSVTGTDSNQPQHF
.	TRBV2	TRBJ2-5	.	TGTGCCAGCAGATTGTTTAGAGGAGAGACCCAGTACTTC	CASRLFRGETQYF
TRBD1	TRBV6-1	TRBJ2-3	.	TGTGCCAGCAGTACCCGGGACAGGGCTAAAGATACGCAGTATTTT	CASSTRDRAKDTQYF
TRBD1	TRBV12-3/TRBV12-4	TRBJ1-6	few	TGTGCCAGCAGTCCTCGGACAGGATGGAATTCACCCCTCCACTTT	CASSPRTGWNSPLHF
TRBD1	TRBV6-1	TRBJ1-5	.	TGTGCCAGCAACGGACAGGGTGCGGATCAGCCCCAGCATTTT	CASNGQGADQPQHF
TRBD2	TRBV11-2	TRBJ2-7	.	TGTGCCAGCAGCTCGGGGACTAGCGGGAGCTCCTACGAGCAGTACTTC	CASSSGTSGSSYEQYF
TRBD2	TRBV12-3/TRBV12-4	TRBJ2-7	.	TGTGCCAGCAGTTTTGCTAGCGGGGCCGACGAGCAGTACTTC	CASSFASGADEQYF
.	TRBV7-2	TRBJ1-2	few	TGTGCCAGCAGCTCCGACCGGGAAGATGGCTACACCTTC	CASSSDREDGYTF
.	TRBV20-1	TRBJ2-5	few	TGCAGTGCTAGAGATGGAGCAGGAGTCTCCTACCAAGAGACCCAGTACTTC	CSARDGAGVSYQETQYF
.	TRBV20-1	TRBJ2-1	.	TGCAGTGCTAGTGCTAGCCCCAGCTCCTACAATGAGCAGTTCTTC	CSASASPSSYNEQFF